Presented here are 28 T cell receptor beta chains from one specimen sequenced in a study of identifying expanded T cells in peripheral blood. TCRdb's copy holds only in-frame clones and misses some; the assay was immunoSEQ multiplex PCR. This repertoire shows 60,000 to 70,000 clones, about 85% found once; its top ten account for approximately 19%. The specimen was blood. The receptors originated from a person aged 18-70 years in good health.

The CDR3 nucleotides read TGCAGCGTTGGACAGGGGCTGGGAAACACCATATATTTT. The encoded protein is CSVGQGLGNTIYF. This rearrangement joins TRBV29-1 to TRBJ1-3, with 8 bases identical to TRBD1. The CDR3 contains 13 residues. J gave up 4 bases and V 4 bases, and 3 bases lay outside the gene matches. Per the germline V gene, CDR1 is SQVTM and CDR2 is ANQGSEA.

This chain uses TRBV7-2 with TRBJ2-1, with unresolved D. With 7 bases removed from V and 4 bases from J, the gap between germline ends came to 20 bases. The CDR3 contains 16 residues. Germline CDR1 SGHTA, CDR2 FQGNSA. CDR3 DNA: TGTGCCAGCATCCCCCCTCCCCCCAGATCATACAATGAGCAGTTCTTC. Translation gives CASIPPPPRSYNEQFF.

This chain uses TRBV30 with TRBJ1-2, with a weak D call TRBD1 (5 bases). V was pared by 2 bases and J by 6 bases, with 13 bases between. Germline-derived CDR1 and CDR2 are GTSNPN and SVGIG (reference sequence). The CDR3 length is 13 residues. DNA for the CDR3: TGTGCCTGGAGTCTACAGGAATGGGATGGCTACACCTTC. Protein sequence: CAWSLQEWDGYTF. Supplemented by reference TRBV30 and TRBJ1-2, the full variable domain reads SQTIHQWPATLVQPVGSPLSLECTVEGTSNPNLYWYRQAAGRGLQLLFYSVGIGQISSEVPQNLSASRPQDRQFILSSKKLLLSDSGFYLCAWSLQEWDGYTFGSGTRLTVV.

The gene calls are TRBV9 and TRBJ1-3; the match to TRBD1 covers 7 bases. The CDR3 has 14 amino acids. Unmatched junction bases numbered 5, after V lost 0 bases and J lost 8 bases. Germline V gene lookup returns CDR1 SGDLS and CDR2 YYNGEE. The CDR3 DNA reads TGTGCCAGCAGCGTAGGGCCAGGGGGGCACACCATATATTTT. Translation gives CASSVGPGGHTIYF.

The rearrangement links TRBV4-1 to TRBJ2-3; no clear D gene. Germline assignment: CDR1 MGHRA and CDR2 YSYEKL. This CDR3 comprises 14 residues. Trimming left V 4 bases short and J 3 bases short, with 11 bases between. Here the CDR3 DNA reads TGCGCCAGCAGCCGGAATGTCAGGACAGATACGCAGTATTTT. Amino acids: CASSRNVRTDTQYF.

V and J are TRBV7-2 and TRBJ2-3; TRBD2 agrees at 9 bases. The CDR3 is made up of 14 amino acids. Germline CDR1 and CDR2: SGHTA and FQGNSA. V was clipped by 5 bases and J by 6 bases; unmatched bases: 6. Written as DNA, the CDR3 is TGTGCCAGCAGCCTTGGACTAGCGTGGGATACGCAGTATTTT. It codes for CASSLGLAWDTQYF.

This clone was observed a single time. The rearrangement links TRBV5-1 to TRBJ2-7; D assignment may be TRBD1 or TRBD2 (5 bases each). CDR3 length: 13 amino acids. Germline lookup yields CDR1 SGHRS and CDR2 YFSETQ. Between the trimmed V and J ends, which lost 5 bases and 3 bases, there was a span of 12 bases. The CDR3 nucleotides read TGCGCCAGCAGAAGAGGGGAGATCTACGAGCAGTACTTC. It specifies CASRRGEIYEQYF.

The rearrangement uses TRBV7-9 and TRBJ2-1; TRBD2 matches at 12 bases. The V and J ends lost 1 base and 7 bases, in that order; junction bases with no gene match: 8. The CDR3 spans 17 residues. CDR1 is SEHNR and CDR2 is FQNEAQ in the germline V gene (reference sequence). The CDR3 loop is CASSLGASGRAANEQFF. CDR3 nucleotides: TGTGCCAGCAGCTTAGGGGCTAGCGGGAGGGCCGCGAATGAGCAGTTCTTC.

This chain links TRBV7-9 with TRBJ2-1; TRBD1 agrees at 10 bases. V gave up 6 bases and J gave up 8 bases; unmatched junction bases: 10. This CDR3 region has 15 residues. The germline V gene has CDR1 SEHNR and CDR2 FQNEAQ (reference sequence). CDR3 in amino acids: CASRHPGDRGDEQFF. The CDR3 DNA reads TGTGCCAGCAGGCACCCGGGGGACAGGGGTGATGAGCAGTTCTTC. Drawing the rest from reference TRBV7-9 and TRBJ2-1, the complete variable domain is DTGVSQNPRHKITKRGQNVTFRCDPISEHNRLYWYRQTLGQGPEFLTYFQNEAQLEKSRLLSDRFSAERPKGSFSTLEIQRTEQGDSAMYLCASRHPGDRGDEQFFGPGTRLTVL.

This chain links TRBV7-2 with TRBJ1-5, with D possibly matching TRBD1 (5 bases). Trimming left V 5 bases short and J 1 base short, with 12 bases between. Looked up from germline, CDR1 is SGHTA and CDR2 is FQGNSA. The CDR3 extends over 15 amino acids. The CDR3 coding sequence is TGTGCCAGCAGCCCCCAGGGTGGGAGCAATCAGCCCCAGCATTTT. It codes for CASSPQGGSNQPQHF.

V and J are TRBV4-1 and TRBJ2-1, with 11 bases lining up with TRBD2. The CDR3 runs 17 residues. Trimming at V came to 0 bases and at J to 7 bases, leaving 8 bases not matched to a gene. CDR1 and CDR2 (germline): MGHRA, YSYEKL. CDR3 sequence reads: CASSQDLGSGGANEQFF. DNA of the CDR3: TGCGCCAGCAGCCAAGATCTCGGTAGCGGGGGGGCAAATGAGCAGTTCTTC.

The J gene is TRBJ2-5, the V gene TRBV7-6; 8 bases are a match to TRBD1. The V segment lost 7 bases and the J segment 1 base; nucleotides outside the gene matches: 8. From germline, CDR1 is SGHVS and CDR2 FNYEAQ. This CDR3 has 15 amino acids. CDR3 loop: CASTVATGAQETQYF. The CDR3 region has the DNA TGTGCCAGCACCGTCGCGACAGGGGCCCAAGAGACCCAGTACTTC. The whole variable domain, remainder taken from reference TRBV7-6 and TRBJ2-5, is GAGVSQSPRYKVTKRGQDVALRCDPISGHVSLYWYRQALGQGPEFLTYFNYEAQQDKSGLPNDRFSAERPEGSISTLTIQRTEQRDSAMYRCASTVATGAQETQYFGPGTRLLVL.

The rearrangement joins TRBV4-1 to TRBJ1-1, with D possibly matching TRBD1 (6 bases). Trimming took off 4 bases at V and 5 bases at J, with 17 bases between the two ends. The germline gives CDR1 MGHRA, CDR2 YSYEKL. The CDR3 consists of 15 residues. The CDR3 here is CASSLIGGLGTEAFF. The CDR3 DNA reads TGCGCCAGCAGCCTCATCGGGGGGCTGGGAACTGAAGCTTTCTTT.

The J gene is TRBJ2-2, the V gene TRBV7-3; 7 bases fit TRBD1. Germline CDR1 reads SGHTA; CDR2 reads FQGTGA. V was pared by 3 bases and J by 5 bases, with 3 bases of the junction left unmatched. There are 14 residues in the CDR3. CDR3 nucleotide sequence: TGTGCCAGCAGCTTTACAGGGGTGACCGGGGAGCTGTTTTTT. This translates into CASSFTGVTGELFF.

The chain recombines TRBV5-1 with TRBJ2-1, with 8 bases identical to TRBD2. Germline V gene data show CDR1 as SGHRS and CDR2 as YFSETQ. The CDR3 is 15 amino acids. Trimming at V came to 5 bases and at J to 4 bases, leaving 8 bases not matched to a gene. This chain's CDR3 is CASRMDAGGYNEQFF. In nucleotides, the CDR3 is TGCGCCAGCAGAATGGACGCGGGGGGATACAATGAGCAGTTCTTC.

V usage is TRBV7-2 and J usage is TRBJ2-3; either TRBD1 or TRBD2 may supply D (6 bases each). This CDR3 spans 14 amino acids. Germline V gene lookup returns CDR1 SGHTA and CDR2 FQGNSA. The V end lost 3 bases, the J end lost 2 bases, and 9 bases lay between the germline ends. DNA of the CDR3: TGTGCCAGCAGCTTTAGGGGGGCCACAGATACGCAGTATTTT. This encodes CASSFRGATDTQYF.

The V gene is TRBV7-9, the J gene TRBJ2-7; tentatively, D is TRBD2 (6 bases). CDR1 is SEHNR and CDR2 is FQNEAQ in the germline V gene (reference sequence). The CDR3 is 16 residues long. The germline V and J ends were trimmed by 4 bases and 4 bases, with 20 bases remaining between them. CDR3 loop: CASSSLGVAAWYEQYF. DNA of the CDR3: TGTGCCAGCAGCTCCTTAGGGGTAGCGGCTTGGTACGAGCAGTACTTC.

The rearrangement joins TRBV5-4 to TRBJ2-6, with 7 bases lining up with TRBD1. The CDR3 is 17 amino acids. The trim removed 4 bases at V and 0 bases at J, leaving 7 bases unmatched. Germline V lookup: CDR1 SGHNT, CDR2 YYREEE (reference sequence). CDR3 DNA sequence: TGTGCCAGCAGCCCCGGGACAGCGAACTCTGGGGCCAACGTCCTGACTTTC. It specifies CASSPGTANSGANVLTF.

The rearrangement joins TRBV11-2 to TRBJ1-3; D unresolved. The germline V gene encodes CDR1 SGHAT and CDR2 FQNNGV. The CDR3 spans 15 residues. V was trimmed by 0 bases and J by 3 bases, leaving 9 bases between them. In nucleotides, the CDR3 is TGTGCCAGCAGCTTAGATACATTGAGTGGAAACACCATATATTTT. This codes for CASSLDTLSGNTIYF.

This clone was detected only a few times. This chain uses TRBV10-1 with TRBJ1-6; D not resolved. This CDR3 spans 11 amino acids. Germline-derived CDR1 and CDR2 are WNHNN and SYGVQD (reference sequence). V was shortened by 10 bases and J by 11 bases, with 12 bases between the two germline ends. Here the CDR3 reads CANPLKAPLHF. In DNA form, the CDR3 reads TGCGCCAACCCCCTGAAGGCACCCCTCCACTTT.

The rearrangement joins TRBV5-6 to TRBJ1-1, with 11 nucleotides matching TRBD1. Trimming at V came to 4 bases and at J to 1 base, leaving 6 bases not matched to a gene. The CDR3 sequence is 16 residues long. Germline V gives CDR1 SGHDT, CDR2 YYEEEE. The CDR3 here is CASSSRDRGWNTEAFF. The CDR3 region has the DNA TGTGCCAGCAGCAGCCGGGACAGGGGGTGGAACACTGAAGCTTTCTTT.

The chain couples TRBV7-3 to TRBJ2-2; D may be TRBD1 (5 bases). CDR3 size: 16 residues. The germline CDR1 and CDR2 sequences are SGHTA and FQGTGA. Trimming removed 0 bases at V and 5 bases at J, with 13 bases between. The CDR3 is CASSLTGERLTGELFF. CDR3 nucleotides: TGTGCCAGCAGCTTAACAGGGGAAAGATTGACCGGGGAGCTGTTTTTT.

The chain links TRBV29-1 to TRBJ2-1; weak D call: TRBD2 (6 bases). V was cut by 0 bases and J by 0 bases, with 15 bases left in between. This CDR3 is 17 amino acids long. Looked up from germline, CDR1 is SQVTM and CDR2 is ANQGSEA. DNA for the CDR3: TGCAGCGTTGAAGATTTGGGGGGTCTCTCCTCCTACAATGAGCAGTTCTTC. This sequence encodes CSVEDLGGLSSYNEQFF.

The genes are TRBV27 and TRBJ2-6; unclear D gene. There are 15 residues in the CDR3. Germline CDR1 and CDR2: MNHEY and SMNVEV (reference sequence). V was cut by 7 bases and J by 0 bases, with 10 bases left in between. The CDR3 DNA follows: TGTGCCAGCAAACGGAGTGACTCTGGGGCCAACGTCCTGACTTTC. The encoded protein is CASKRSDSGANVLTF.

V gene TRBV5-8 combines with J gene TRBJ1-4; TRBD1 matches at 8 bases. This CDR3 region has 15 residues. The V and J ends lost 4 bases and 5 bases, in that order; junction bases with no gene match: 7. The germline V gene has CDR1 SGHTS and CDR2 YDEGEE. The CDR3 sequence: CASSPLDRENEKLFF. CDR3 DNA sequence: TGTGCCAGCAGCCCTTTGGACAGGGAGAATGAAAAACTGTTTTTT.

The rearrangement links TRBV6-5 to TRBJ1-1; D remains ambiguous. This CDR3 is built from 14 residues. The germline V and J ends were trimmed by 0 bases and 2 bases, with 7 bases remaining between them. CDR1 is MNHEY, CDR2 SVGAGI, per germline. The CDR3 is CASSYSLGNTEAFF. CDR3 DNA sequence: TGTGCCAGCAGTTACTCACTGGGAAACACTGAAGCTTTCTTT.

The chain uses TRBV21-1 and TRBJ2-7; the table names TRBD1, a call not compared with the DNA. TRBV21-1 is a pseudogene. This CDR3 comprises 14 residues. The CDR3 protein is CASSVTGFPGEQYV. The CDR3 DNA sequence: TGTGCCAGCAGCGTGACAGGATTCCCTGGCGAGCAGTACGTC.

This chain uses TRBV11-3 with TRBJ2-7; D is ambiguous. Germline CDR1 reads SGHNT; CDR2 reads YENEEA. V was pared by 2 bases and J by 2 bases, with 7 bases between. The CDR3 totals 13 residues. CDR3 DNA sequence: TGTGCCAGCAGCTTAACCGTGACCTACGAGCAGTACTTC. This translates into CASSLTVTYEQYF.